This TCR beta chain stems from a study of T cell changes during pregnancy in multiple sclerosis. Libraries were prepared by immunoSEQ multiplex PCR; TCRdb keeps only in-frame clonotypes and omits some of them. The sample holds roughly 100,000 clones, about 90% seen once. Trimming cost V 4 bases and J 7 bases; bases outside gene matches: 6. This CDR3 spans 14 amino acids. The germline gives CDR1 MDHEN, CDR2 SYDVKM. The sample in question was peripheral blood, obtained after pregnancy. The sequence was obtained from a female donor with multiple sclerosis, enrolled in a pregnancy study. The V call is TRBV28, the J call TRBJ1-5; 8 nucleotides match TRBD1. The CDR3 DNA follows: TGTGCCAGCAGTTCGGACAGGGTCGGCCAGCCCCAGCATTTT. Amino acids: CASSSDRVGQPQHF.